This note documents a single T cell receptor (beta chain) sequence. The antigen is unknown. The sample is drawn from a study of CD8 T cells in Susac syndrome. Regarding the study as a whole: Total CD8+ and CD8+ TEMRA repertoires contained roughly 15 and five Susac-specific public clones, respectively.

The CDR3 runs to 13 residues. Germline V gene data show CDR1 as LGHNA and CDR2 as YNFKEQ. J was trimmed by 6 bases and V by 6 bases; bases with no gene match: 6. When the RNA was reverse transcribed, random hexamers were used with an input of roughly 0.45 to 1 ug. Across 54 Vbeta and 13 Jbeta, TCR beta CDR3 was amplified with immunoSEQ multiplex PCR. TCRdb analysed the immunoSEQ multiplex PCR reads with MiXCR anew, one entry per CDR3 protein. The data contain fewer than 150,000 distinct CDR3 sequences, approximately 95% of them seen just once; the ten biggest clones take up roughly 0.17%. Sequencing was done on a sample of CD8+ T cells from PBMCs. This clonotype originated in a human donor with Susac syndrome. The rearrangement joins TRBV4-2 to TRBJ1-1; 8 bases are a match to TRBD1. CDR3 coding DNA: TGTGCCAGCAGTTCCGACAGGGGTTCTGAAGCTTTCTTT. Translating it yields CASSSDRGSEAFF.